This TCR beta chain derives from a study of metastatic and nonmetastatic thyroid tumors. Across the study: Malignant and benign thyroid patients had repertoires compared in peripheral blood and tumor or nodule tissue. Study results and caveats: Reportedly, malignant thyroid tumors had significantly higher TCR beta diversity than benign nodules, in blood and tumor.

The CDR3 has 12 amino acids. The J segment lost 6 bases and the V segment lost 5 bases, leaving 1 base of the junction unmatched. Germline V CDR1 and CDR2: MNHNS, SASEGT. Each patient went into thyroid surgery without having received any treatment. This clone showed up many times. Its target is unknown. Per the original data handling: Built for papillary thyroid cancer, a distant-metastasis classifier drew on CDR3 differences across clinicopathological groups. MiXCR was used by TCRdb to re-call the PCR reads. It is TCRdb's table, rather than the study itself, that gives the V and J calls and clone size. The table has approximately 35,000 clones, under 14% seen once.

The receptor's source is a female donor with papillary thyroid cancer or a benign thyroid nodule (not recorded which). Some clones in this sample may be carry-over from other donors' samples. J is TRBJ2-7 and V is TRBV6-1, with 10 bases identical to TRBD1. Input material: blood. The CDR3 nucleotides are TGTGCCAGCAGTCGGGACAGGGGCGAGCAGTACTTC. Its protein is CASSRDRGEQYF.